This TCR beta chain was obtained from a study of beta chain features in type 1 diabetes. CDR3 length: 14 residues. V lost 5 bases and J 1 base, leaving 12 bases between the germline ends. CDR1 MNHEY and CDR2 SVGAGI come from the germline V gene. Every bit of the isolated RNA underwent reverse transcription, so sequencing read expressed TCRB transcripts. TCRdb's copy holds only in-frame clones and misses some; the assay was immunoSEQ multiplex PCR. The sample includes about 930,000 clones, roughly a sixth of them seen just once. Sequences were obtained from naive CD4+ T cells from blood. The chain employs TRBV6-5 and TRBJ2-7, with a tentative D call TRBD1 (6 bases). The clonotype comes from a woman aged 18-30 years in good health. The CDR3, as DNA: TGTGCCAGCAGTCCGAGGACAGCGTCCTACGAGCAGTACTTC. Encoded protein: CASSPRTASYEQYF.